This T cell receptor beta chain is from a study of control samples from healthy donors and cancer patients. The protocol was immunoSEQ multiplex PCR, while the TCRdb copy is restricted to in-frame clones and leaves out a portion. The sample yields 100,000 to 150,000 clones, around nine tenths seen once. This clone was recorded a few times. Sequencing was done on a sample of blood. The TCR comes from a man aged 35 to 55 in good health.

The CDR3 DNA reads TGTGCCAGCGGCAGGACAGGGGGGTTAAATGAGCAGTTCTTC. As protein: CASGRTGGLNEQFF. The chain is built from TRBV7-3 and TRBJ2-1; 10 nucleotides align to TRBD1. Unmatched junction bases numbered 8, after V lost 8 bases and J lost 7 bases. The germline CDR1 and CDR2 sequences are SGHTA and FQGTGA. The CDR3 length is 14 residues.